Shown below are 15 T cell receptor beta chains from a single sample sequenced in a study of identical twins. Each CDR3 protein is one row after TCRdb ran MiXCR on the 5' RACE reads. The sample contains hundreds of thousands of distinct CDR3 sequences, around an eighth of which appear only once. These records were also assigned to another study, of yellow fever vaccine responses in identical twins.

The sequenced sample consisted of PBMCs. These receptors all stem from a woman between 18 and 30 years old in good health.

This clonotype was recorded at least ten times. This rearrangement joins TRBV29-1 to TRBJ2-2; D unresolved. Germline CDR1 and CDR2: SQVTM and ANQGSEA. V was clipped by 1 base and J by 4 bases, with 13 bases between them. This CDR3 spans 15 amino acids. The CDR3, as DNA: TGCAGCGTTGAAGGTGTAGCCCCCCGCACCGGGGAGCTGTTTTTT. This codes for CSVEGVAPRTGELFF.

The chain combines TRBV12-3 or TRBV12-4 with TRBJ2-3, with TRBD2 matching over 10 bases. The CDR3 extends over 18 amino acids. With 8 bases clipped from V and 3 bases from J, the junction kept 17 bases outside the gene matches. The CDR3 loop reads CASGRVAGGSGRTDTQYF. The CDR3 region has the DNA TGTGCCAGCGGACGGGTAGCGGGGGGCTCTGGGAGAACAGATACGCAGTATTTT.

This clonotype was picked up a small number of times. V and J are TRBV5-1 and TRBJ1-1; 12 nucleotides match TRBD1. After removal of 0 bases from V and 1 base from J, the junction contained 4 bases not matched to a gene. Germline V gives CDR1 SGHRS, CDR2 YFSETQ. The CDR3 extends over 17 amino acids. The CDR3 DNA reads TGCGCCAGCAGCTTGGGGGACAGGGGGCACCGGAACACTGAAGCTTTCTTT. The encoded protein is CASSLGDRGHRNTEAFF.

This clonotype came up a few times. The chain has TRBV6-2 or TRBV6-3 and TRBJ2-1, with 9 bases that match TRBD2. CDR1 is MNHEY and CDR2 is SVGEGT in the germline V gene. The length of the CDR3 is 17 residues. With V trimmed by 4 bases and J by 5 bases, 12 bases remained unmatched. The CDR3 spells CASSSGAGLAINNEQFF. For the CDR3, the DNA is TGTGCCAGCAGTTCTGGCGCGGGACTAGCCATAAACAATGAGCAGTTCTTC.

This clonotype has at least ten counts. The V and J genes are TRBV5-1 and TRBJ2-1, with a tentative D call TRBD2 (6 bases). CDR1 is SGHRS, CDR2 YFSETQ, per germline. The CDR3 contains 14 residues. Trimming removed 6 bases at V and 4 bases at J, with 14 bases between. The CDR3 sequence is CASTLGGSYNEQFF. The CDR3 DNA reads TGCGCCAGCACACTGGGGGGTAGTTACAATGAGCAGTTCTTC.

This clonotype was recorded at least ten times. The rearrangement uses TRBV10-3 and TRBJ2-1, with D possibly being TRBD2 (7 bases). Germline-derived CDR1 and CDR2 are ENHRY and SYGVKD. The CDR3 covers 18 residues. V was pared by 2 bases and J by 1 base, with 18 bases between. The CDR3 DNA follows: TGTGCCATCAGTGAGAACGGTGGGCGGGGGCCTTCCTACAATGAGCAGTTCTTC. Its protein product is CAISENGGRGPSYNEQFF.

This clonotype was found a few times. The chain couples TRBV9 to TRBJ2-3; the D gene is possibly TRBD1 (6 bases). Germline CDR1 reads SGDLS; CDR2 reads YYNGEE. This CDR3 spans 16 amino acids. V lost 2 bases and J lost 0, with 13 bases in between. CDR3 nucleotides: TGTGCCAGCAGCGTCGCCGGACAGACTAGCACAGATACGCAGTATTTT. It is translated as CASSVAGQTSTDTQYF.

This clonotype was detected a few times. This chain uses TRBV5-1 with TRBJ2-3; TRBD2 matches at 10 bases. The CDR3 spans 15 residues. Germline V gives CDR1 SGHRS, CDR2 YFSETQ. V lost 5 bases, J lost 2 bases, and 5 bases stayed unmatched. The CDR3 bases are TGCGCCAGCAGAGGACTAGCGGATCTCACAGATACGCAGTATTTT. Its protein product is CASRGLADLTDTQYF. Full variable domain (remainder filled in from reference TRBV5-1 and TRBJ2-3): KAGVTQTPRYLIKTRGQQVTLSCSPISGHRSVSWYQQTPGQGLQFLFEYFSETQRNKGNFPGRFSGRQFSNSRSEMNVSTLELGDSALYLCASRGLADLTDTQYFGPGTRLTVL.

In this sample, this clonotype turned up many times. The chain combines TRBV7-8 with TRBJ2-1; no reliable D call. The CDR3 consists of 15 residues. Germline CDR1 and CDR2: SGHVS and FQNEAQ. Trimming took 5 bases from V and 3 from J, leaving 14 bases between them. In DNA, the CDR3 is TGTGCCAGCAGCCTCGGGCACGGATACTACAATGAGCAGTTCTTC. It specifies CASSLGHGYYNEQFF.

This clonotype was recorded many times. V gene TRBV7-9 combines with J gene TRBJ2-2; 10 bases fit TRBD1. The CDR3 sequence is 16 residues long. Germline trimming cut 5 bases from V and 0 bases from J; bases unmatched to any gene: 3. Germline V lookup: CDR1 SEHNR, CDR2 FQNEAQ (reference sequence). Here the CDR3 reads CASSGGQGSNTGELFF. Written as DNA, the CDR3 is TGTGCCAGCAGCGGGGGACAGGGGTCGAACACCGGGGAGCTGTTTTTT.

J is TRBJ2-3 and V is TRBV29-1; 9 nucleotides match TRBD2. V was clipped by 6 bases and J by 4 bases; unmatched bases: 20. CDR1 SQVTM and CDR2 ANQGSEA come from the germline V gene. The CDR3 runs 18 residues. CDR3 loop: CSVLPGLAIFGGPDTQYF. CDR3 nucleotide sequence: TGCAGCGTACTTCCGGGACTAGCTATCTTCGGGGGGCCAGATACGCAGTATTTT.

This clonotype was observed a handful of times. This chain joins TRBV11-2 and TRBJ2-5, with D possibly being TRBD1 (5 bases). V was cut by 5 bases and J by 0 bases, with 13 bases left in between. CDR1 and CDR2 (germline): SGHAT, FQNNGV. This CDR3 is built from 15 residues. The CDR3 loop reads CASSPATGNQETQYF. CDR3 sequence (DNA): TGTGCCAGCAGCCCAGCCACAGGAAACCAAGAGACCCAGTACTTC.

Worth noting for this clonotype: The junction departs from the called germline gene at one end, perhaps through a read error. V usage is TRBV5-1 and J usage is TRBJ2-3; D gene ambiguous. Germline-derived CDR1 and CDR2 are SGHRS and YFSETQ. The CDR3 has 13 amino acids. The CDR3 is CACSLVGTDTQYF. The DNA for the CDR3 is TGCGCCTGCAGCTTGGTGGGCACAGATACGCAGTATTTT.

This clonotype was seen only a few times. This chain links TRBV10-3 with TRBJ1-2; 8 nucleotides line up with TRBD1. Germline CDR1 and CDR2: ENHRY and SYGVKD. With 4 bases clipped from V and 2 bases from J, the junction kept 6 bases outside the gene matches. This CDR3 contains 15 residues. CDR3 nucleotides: TGTGCCATCAGTGGGACGGGACAGGAGAACTATGGCTACACCTTC. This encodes CAISGTGQENYGYTF.

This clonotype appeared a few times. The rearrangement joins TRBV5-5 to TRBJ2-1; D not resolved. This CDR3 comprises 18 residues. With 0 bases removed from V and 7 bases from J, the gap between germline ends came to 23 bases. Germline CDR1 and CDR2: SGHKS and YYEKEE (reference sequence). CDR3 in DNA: TGTGCCAGCAGCTTGGAGGAGCAGGTCTACCCAACGAAAAATGAGCAGTTCTTC. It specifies CASSLEEQVYPTKNEQFF.